These T cell receptor beta chains were read from a single sample in a study of CD8 T cells in ankylosing spondylitis. Each CDR3 protein is one row after TCRdb ran MiXCR on the 5' RACE reads. The table records 650,000 to 800,000 distinct CDR3 sequences, roughly 19% of them present only once. The sequenced material came from blood, either unsorted or a sorted T cell fraction (not recorded which). These receptors all come from a male donor with ankylosing spondylitis. Each CDR3 is given with its conserved first and last residue. D genes are given only for firm matches. Some rows have no size entry. The others give once, few or many, or a class for an expanded clone.

V gene,D gene,J gene,clone size,CDR3 protein,CDR3 DNA
TRBV7-8,-,TRBJ1-5,few,CASSFLGALAQPQHF,TGTGCCAGCAGCTTTCTAGGGGCTCTAGCTCAGCCCCAGCATTTT
TRBV5-6,-,TRBJ2-5,-,CASSRGDTGGQETQYF,TGTGCCAGCTCCCGTGGGGACACCGGGGGCCAAGAGACCCAGTACTTC
TRBV4-1,TRBD1,TRBJ2-2,-,CASSQEEEGQGVWGLFF,TGCGCCAGCAGCCAAGAGGAAGAGGGACAGGGGGTTTGGGGGCTGTTTTTT
TRBV20-1,-,TRBJ1-5,few,CSARSRTKGLKGPQHF,TGCAGTGCTAGATCGAGGACCAAGGGTCTTAAGGGGCCCCAGCATTTT
TRBV6-1,-,TRBJ2-1,-,CASRREGTGSYNEQFF,TGTGCCAGCAGGAGGGAGGGGACAGGATCCTACAATGAGCAGTTCTTC
TRBV4-1,TRBD2,TRBJ2-1,few,CASGRTSGGPPSYNEQFF,TGCGCCAGCGGACGGACTAGCGGGGGGCCGCCTTCCTACAATGAGCAGTTCTTC
TRBV11-2,-,TRBJ2-1,few,CASTLGDYYNEQFF,TGTGCCAGCACCTTGGGGGATTATTACAATGAGCAGTTCTTC
TRBV7-2,-,TRBJ2-7,-,CASSLRGLSSSYEQYF,TGTGCCAGCAGCCTACGTGGTCTTAGCAGCTCCTACGAGCAGTACTTC
TRBV4-3,TRBD2,TRBJ2-1,-,CASSRDERDDNEQFF,TGCGCCAGCAGCCGGGATGAGCGGGACGACAATGAGCAGTTCTTC
TRBV3-1,-,TRBJ1-1,few,CASSRDGANTEAFF,TGTGCCAGCAGCCGGGATGGGGCGAACACTGAAGCTTTCTTT
TRBV5-6,TRBD2,TRBJ2-3,-,CARSPVRPGQEGLAGEDTQYF,TGTGCCAGGAGCCCCGTTCGGCCGGGACAGGAAGGACTAGCGGGAGAAGATACGCAGTATTTT
TRBV10-3,-,TRBJ2-5,-,CAISIKQETQYF,TGTGCCATCAGCATTAAACAAGAGACCCAGTACTTC
TRBV27,-,TRBJ1-4,-,CASTQRGGAEKLFF,TGTGCCAGCACCCAGAGGGGGGGAGCGGAAAAACTGTTTTTT
TRBV6-2/TRBV6-3,TRBD1,TRBJ2-7,few,CASSYHGQVGIQYF,TGTGCCAGCAGTTACCATGGACAGGTCGGAATACAGTACTTC
TRBV5-1,TRBD2,TRBJ2-3,-,CASSERRGGRMDTQYF,TGCGCCAGCAGCGAGAGACGGGGCGGGAGGATGGATACGCAGTATTTT
TRBV9,TRBD1,TRBJ2-7,-,CASSASGTGASEQYF,TGTGCCAGCAGCGCCAGTGGGACAGGGGCCTCCGAGCAGTACTTC
TRBV18,TRBD1,TRBJ2-1,few,CASSPRGLGDNEQFF,TGTGCCAGCTCACCCAGGGGGCTTGGTGACAATGAGCAGTTCTTC
TRBV20-1,-,TRBJ2-5,few,CSAAPLGSTQETQYF,TGCAGTGCTGCCCCCTTAGGGAGCACTCAAGAGACCCAGTACTTC